The sequence of this T cell receptor beta chain was determined in a study of cytomegalovirus exposure and HLA in healthy donors. 13 Jbeta primers and 60 Vbeta primers were used for the PCR. Data came from immunoSEQ multiplex PCR; TCRdb stores just in-frame clones and leaves some out. The sample lists about 87,000 clones, 60% to 80% occurring once. This CDR3 is built from 13 residues. With V trimmed by 1 base and J by 5 bases, 0 bases remained unmatched. Germline V gene sequence: CDR1 SEHNR, CDR2 FQNEAQ (reference sequence). The clonotype was recovered from a woman aged 40 to 50 in good health and CMV-seronegative. Sequenced sample: PBMCs. The genes are TRBV7-9 and TRBJ2-3; 7 bases are shared with TRBD1. CDR3 coding DNA: TGTGCCAGCAGCTTAGGGGACAGAGATACGCAGTATTTT. Translated: CASSLGDRDTQYF.